One and the same sample provided the 26 T cell receptor beta chains below, sequenced in a study of cytomegalovirus exposure and HLA in healthy donors. Primers: 60 Vbeta forward and 13 Jbeta reverse. The data were produced by immunoSEQ multiplex PCR, yet TCRdb's version contains in-frame clones alone and is incomplete. The profile covers fewer than 100,000 clones, with nearly 80% appearing a single time and over 4% taken by the ten largest. What was sequenced was PBMCs. The receptors derive from a woman between 35 and 50 years old in good health and CMV-seropositive.

This chain links TRBV9 with TRBJ2-3, with 13 positions matching TRBD2. This CDR3 region has 17 residues. Germline CDR1 is SGDLS and CDR2 is YYNGEE. V shed 0 bases and J 2 bases; nucleotides not matched to a gene: 3. In DNA, the CDR3 is TGTGCCAGCAGCGTAGTCGGGACTAGCGGGATCACAGATACGCAGTATTTT. It is translated as CASSVVGTSGITDTQYF.

This rearrangement joins TRBV20-1 to TRBJ1-2, with D unclear. Germline-derived CDR1 and CDR2 are DFQATT and SNEGSKA (reference sequence). There are 11 residues in the CDR3. Between the trimmed V and J ends, which lost 6 bases and 6 bases, there was a span of 11 bases. CDR3 protein: CSAPLPDGYTF. The CDR3 DNA follows: TGCAGTGCCCCGTTGCCGGATGGCTACACCTTC.

The V and J genes are TRBV5-1 and TRBJ2-1; 11 bases are a match to TRBD2. The CDR3 length is 13 residues. Germline V gives CDR1 SGHRS, CDR2 YFSETQ. J gave up 9 bases and V 4 bases, and 3 bases lay outside the gene matches. The CDR3 bases are TGCGCCAGCAGCGCCGGGACTAGCGGTGAGCAGTTCTTC. Its translation is CASSAGTSGEQFF.

V gene TRBV5-4 combines with J gene TRBJ1-2; 8 positions agree with TRBD1. V gave up 3 bases and J gave up 5 bases; unmatched junction bases: 9. The germline V gene encodes CDR1 SGHNT and CDR2 YYREEE (reference sequence). The CDR3 spans 15 residues. The CDR3 protein is CASSSRTGSGYGYTF. DNA for the CDR3: TGTGCCAGCAGCTCACGGACAGGGTCTGGGTATGGCTACACCTTC.

The V call is TRBV29-1, the J call TRBJ1-2; the D gene is possibly TRBD1 (6 bases). Germline assignment: CDR1 SQVTM and CDR2 ANQGSEA. The CDR3 totals 13 residues. With 4 bases removed from V and 6 bases from J, the gap between germline ends came to 15 bases. The CDR3 bases are TGCAGCGTTGGGGGTCCAGGGGCTAATGGCTACACCTTC. The encoded protein is CSVGGPGANGYTF.

This clone was counted once. The rearrangement links TRBV5-1 to TRBJ2-7; 10 bases align to TRBD1. Trimming removed 0 bases from V and 5 bases from J; junction bases left unmatched: 5. The germline V gene encodes CDR1 SGHRS and CDR2 YFSETQ. The CDR3 sequence is 15 residues long. CDR3 sequence reads: CASSLETGGWDEQYF. The CDR3 bases are TGCGCCAGCAGCTTGGAGACAGGGGGCTGGGACGAGCAGTACTTC. The full variable domain, its missing parts supplied by reference TRBV5-1 and TRBJ2-7, is KAGVTQTPRYLIKTRGQQVTLSCSPISGHRSVSWYQQTPGQGLQFLFEYFSETQRNKGNFPGRFSGRQFSNSRSEMNVSTLELGDSALYLCASSLETGGWDEQYFGPGTRLTVT.

This rearrangement joins TRBV7-2 to TRBJ2-5, with D perhaps TRBD1 (7 bases). CDR1 and CDR2 from the germline V gene are SGHTA and FQGNSA. The CDR3 is 15 residues long. V lost 3 bases and J lost 3, with 14 bases in between. As DNA, the CDR3 is TGTGCCAGCAGCTTGAGTGCGGGGACAGAAGAGACCCAGTACTTC. It is translated as CASSLSAGTEETQYF.

The genes are TRBV7-9 and TRBJ1-4; D may be TRBD1 (6 bases). Germline V gives CDR1 SEHNR, CDR2 FQNEAQ (reference sequence). This CDR3 comprises 15 residues. Trimming removed 4 bases from V and 8 bases from J, with 17 bases in between. CDR3 loop: CASSYTSKTGEKLFF. CDR3 coding DNA: TGTGCCAGCAGCTATACAAGTAAGACAGGCGAAAAACTGTTTTTT.

The CDR3 DNA follows: TGTGCCACCAGCAGGGAGGGACTAAACACCGGGGAGCTGTTTTTT. It is translated as CATSREGLNTGELFF. The chain recombines TRBV15 with TRBJ2-2; TRBD2 agrees at 7 bases. Germline CDR1 is LNHNV and CDR2 is YYDKDF (reference sequence). Trimming took 3 bases from V and 2 from J; bases not matched to a gene: 3. CDR3 length equals 15 residues.

The chain employs TRBV9 and TRBJ2-5; D not certain. Germline V gene data show CDR1 as SGDLS and CDR2 as YYNGEE. This CDR3 spans 15 amino acids. The germline V and J ends were trimmed by 0 bases and 2 bases, with 11 bases remaining between them. The CDR3 region has the DNA TGTGCCAGCAGCGTAGCGGCGGTTGCGCAAGAGACCCAGTACTTC. It encodes CASSVAAVAQETQYF.

This clone was picked up a small number of times. The same CDR3 can be traced to other DNA sequences in this sample. This chain connects TRBV6-1 to TRBJ1-5; TRBD1 matches 7 bases. The V and J ends lost 6 bases and 5 bases, in that order; junction bases with no gene match: 4. The CDR3 is 13 amino acids. Germline assignment: CDR1 MNHNS and CDR2 SASEGT. The CDR3 sequence is CASRRDSDQPQHF. The CDR3 region has the DNA TGTGCCAGCAGGAGGGACAGTGATCAGCCCCAGCATTTT.

This rearrangement joins TRBV6-5 to TRBJ1-4; possible D gene TRBD1, 5 bases. Deletions cut 5 bases from V and 0 bases from J, with 7 bases between. The CDR3 spans 14 residues. Per germline, CDR1 MNHEY and CDR2 SVGAGI. Here the CDR3 DNA reads TGTGCCAGCAGTAGACAGTCAACTAATGAAAAACTGTTTTTT. Its translation: CASSRQSTNEKLFF.

The CDR3 reads CASSLGGTPQETQYF. In nucleotides, the CDR3 is TGCGCCAGCAGCTTGGGGGGGACACCTCAAGAGACCCAGTACTTC. The chain combines TRBV5-1 with TRBJ2-5, with D maybe TRBD1 (6 bases). Trimming stripped 0 bases from V and 2 bases from J, with 11 bases between. The CDR3 length is 15 residues. The germline V gene encodes CDR1 SGHRS and CDR2 YFSETQ.

This chain connects TRBV4-1 to TRBJ2-1, with D tentatively TRBD1 (6 bases). Germline-derived CDR1 and CDR2 are MGHRA and YSYEKL. V lost 6 bases and J lost 10, with 28 bases in between. CDR3 length: 17 residues. The CDR3 spells CASRGGWGVGRGQEQFF. The CDR3 nucleotides read TGCGCCAGCAGAGGGGGTTGGGGTGTTGGTAGAGGGCAGGAGCAGTTCTTC.

This clone was counted a few times. This sequence joins TRBV7-6 and TRBJ2-1; TRBD2 aligns across 8 bases. Trimming at V came to 5 bases and at J to 4 bases, leaving 13 bases not matched to a gene. This CDR3 is 17 amino acids long. Germline V gives CDR1 SGHVS, CDR2 FNYEAQ. The CDR3 nucleotides are TGTGCCAGCAGCGCCCCTTCTGGGCGGGAGGCATACAATGAGCAGTTCTTC. Its translation is CASSAPSGREAYNEQFF.

As DNA, the CDR3 is TGTGCCAGTAGTTGGACCGGGACAGGGGGAGAGACCCAGTACTTC. Translating gives CASSWTGTGGETQYF. The chain couples TRBV19 to TRBJ2-5, with 11 bases aligning to TRBD1. Germline-derived CDR1 and CDR2 are LNHDA and SQIVND (reference sequence). Trimming removed 5 bases from V and 4 bases from J; junction bases left unmatched: 6. CDR3 size: 15 residues.

The chain is built from TRBV2 and TRBJ2-7, with D hard to call. This CDR3 is 11 amino acids long. V lost 6 bases to trimming and J lost 3 bases, with 6 bases between them. CDR1 and CDR2 (germline): SNHLY, FYNNEI. The CDR3 nucleotides are TGTGCCAGCAGAGAGAACTACGAGCAGTACTTC. Its translation: CASRENYEQYF.

The V and J genes are TRBV7-2 and TRBJ1-2; 10 positions match TRBD1. Germline-derived CDR1 and CDR2 are SGHTA and FQGNSA. CDR3 size: 13 residues. With V trimmed by 5 bases and J by 5 bases, 2 bases remained unmatched. This CDR3 reads CASSPGQGYGYTF. The DNA of the CDR3 is TGTGCCAGCAGCCCGGGACAGGGGTATGGCTACACCTTC.

The gene calls are TRBV5-1 and TRBJ2-5; the D gene is possibly TRBD1 (6 bases). The germline V and J ends were trimmed by 4 bases and 3 bases, with 13 bases remaining between them. CDR1 and CDR2 (germline): SGHRS, YFSETQ. CDR3 size: 14 residues. The CDR3 DNA sequence: TGCGCCAGCAGCGCCGGGACACCGAAAGAGACCCAGTACTTC. This codes for CASSAGTPKETQYF.

This clone has only a few counts. V is TRBV6-1 and J is TRBJ2-3; TRBD2 might be the D (5 bases). V dropped 5 bases and J dropped 5 bases, with 5 bases sitting between them. The CDR3 consists of 11 residues. Germline V gives CDR1 MNHNS, CDR2 SASEGT. The CDR3 nucleotides read TGTGCCAGCAGTACTAGAGATACGCAGTATTTT. This encodes CASSTRDTQYF.

This clone was seen just once. The chain employs TRBV25-1 and TRBJ2-7; perhaps TRBD1 as D (6 bases). The V end lost 2 bases, the J end lost 3 bases, and 8 bases lay between the germline ends. Germline-derived CDR1 and CDR2 are MGHDK and SYGVNS. The CDR3 sequence is 13 residues long. The CDR3, as DNA: TGTGCCAGCAGTGAAAACAGGGACTACGAGCAGTACTTC. It codes for CASSENRDYEQYF.

DNA of the CDR3: TGCAGCGTTGAAAGAGACTCGACCCATGAGCAGTTCTTC. Its translation: CSVERDSTHEQFF. The rearrangement uses TRBV29-1 and TRBJ2-1; D call uncertain. The V end lost 2 bases, the J end lost 8 bases, and 13 bases lay between the germline ends. CDR1 is SQVTM, CDR2 ANQGSEA, per germline. CDR3 length: 13 amino acids.

This clone was seen a few times. V gene TRBV14 combines with J gene TRBJ1-1; D is unresolved. This CDR3 contains 13 residues. V lost 2 bases and J 5 bases, leaving 9 bases between the germline ends. In germline, CDR1 is SGHDN, CDR2 FVKESK. The CDR3 bases are TGTGCCAGCAGCCAACAGTTGGAGACTGAAGCTTTCTTT. Its protein product is CASSQQLETEAFF.

V and J are TRBV27 and TRBJ1-2, with D perhaps TRBD1 (5 bases). Germline assignment: CDR1 MNHEY and CDR2 SMNVEV (reference sequence). The V and J ends lost 5 bases and 0 bases respectively, with 13 bases between them. This CDR3 contains 15 residues. As DNA, the CDR3 is TGTGCCAGCAGTCCCTACAGGACCCCTAACTATGGCTACACCTTC. This encodes CASSPYRTPNYGYTF.

This clone was observed a handful of times. V and J are TRBV5-1 and TRBJ2-5, with 11 bases aligning to TRBD1. This CDR3 region has 15 residues. The V gene's germline CDR1 is SGHRS and CDR2 YFSETQ. V trimming: 7 bases; J trimming: 5 bases; junction bases outside the gene matches: 10. The CDR3 loop reads CASFSGTGGSETQYF. The CDR3 DNA follows: TGCGCCAGCTTTTCCGGGACAGGGGGTAGTGAGACCCAGTACTTC.

This clone was counted only a few times. The chain is built from TRBV5-1 and TRBJ1-1; TRBD1 is a possible D gene (5 bases). Germline V CDR1 and CDR2: SGHRS, YFSETQ. This CDR3 comprises 14 residues. The ends were cut back, 5 bases at V and 6 bases at J, with 17 bases in the middle. The DNA for the CDR3 is TGCGCCAGCAGTATCGGGGGGGAAGTCTCTGAAGCTTTCTTT. Its protein is CASSIGGEVSEAFF.